The present T cell receptor (beta chain) was sequenced within a study of T cells in Graves' hyperthyroidism and ophthalmopathy. Overall study findings and caveats: The model anticipated ophthalmopathy a median approximately six months pre-onset.

Amplification yielded TCR beta CDR3 regions, with RNA transcripts as the source. HTBI primers drove first-round RT-PCR of the TCR CDR3. TCRdb re-analysed the multiplex PCR reads in MiXCR, keeping a single row per CDR3 protein. The data contain under 700,000 distinct CDR3 sequences, 46% of them seen just once; the ten biggest clones take up just over 8%. The V end lost 7 bases, the J end lost 1 base, and 11 bases lay between the germline ends. CDR1 is SNHLY, CDR2 FYNNEI, per germline. The CDR3 length is 14 residues. Of note for this clonotype: Its antigen is currently unknown.

Source material: peripheral blood or thyroid tissue (not recorded which). This receptor was obtained from a woman aged 18 to 35 with Graves' hyperthyroidism. V is TRBV2 and J is TRBJ1-5, with TRBD1 as a possible D gene (6 bases). CDR3 sequence reads: CASTQGLSNQPQHF. The CDR3 bases are TGTGCCAGCACCCAGGGGCTGAGCAATCAGCCCCAGCATTTT.